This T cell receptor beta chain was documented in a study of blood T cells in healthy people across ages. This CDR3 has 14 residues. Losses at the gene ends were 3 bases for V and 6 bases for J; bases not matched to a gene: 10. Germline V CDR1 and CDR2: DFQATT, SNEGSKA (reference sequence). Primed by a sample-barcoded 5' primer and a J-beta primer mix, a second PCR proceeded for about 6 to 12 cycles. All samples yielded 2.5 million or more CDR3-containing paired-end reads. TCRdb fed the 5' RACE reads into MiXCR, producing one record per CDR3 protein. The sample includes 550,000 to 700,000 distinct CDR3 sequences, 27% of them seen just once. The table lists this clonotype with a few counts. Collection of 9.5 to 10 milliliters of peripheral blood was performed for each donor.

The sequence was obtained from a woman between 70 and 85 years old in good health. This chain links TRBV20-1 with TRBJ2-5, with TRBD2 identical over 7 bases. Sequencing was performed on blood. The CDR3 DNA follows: TGCAGTGCTAGTGGCGGGGGAAACATGAAGACCCAGTACTTC. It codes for CSASGGGNMKTQYF.